One and the same sample provided the 29 T cell receptor beta chains below, sequenced in a study of regulatory T cells in long-lasting Graves disease. The time point denotes: persistent/refractory GD, antithyroid drugs over 5 years with positive TRAb. PBMC RNA served as the TCR library source. iRepertoire HTBI primers and Arm-PCR of CDR3 regions built TCR beta libraries. Each CDR3 protein is one row after TCRdb ran MiXCR on the multiplex PCR reads. The sample contains fewer than 550,000 distinct CDR3 sequences, around a fifth of which appear only once. The sample here was peripheral blood mononuclear cells (PBMCs), taken when the disease was refractory, from a patient treated with antithyroid drugs. The receptor set was obtained from a female donor with Graves disease.

The sample holds many counts of this clonotype. The V gene is TRBV24-1, the J gene TRBJ2-1; the match to TRBD2 covers 7 bases. The V gene end was trimmed by 3 bases and the J gene end by 6 bases; junction bases not matched to a gene: 7. CDR1 is KGHDR and CDR2 is SFDVKD in the germline V gene. The CDR3 contains 15 residues. In DNA form, the CDR3 reads TGTGCCACCAGTGATCTTAGCGGGTACTCCAATGAGCAGTTCTTC. It specifies CATSDLSGYSNEQFF.

The CDR3 bases are TGCAGTGCTAGAGAAGACACCGGGGGTTTCTACGAGCAGTACTTC. Residues: CSAREDTGGFYEQYF. V is TRBV20-1 and J is TRBJ2-7; TRBD2 is a possible D gene (6 bases). CDR3 length equals 15 residues. CDR1 and CDR2 from the germline V gene are DFQATT and SNEGSKA (reference sequence). V lost 0 bases and J 3 bases, leaving 15 bases between the germline ends.

This clonotype was counted between two and nine times. The chain is built from TRBV29-1 and TRBJ2-7, with 9 bases fitting TRBD2. Unmatched junction bases numbered 8, after V lost 3 bases and J lost 5 bases. Germline V lookup: CDR1 SQVTM, CDR2 ANQGSEA. The CDR3 is made up of 14 amino acids. The CDR3 DNA reads as TGCAGCGTTGAGCATCCAGCGGGGGGCCACGAGCAGTACTTC. It yields the protein CSVEHPAGGHEQYF.

Of note for this clonotype: Being one base from a much bigger clone, this may be a read error. The genes are TRBV12-3 or TRBV12-4 and TRBJ1-6, with D perhaps TRBD1 (6 bases). The CDR3 is 14 residues long. The CDR3 region has the DNA TGTGCCGGCAGTTTAGGGGGGCCTAATTCACCCCTCCACTTT. This codes for CAGSLGGPNSPLHF.

This clonotype was observed a few times. A much more abundant neighbour one base away suggests this may be a read error. This rearrangement joins TRBV28 to TRBJ2-5; D possibly corresponds to TRBD2 (6 bases). From germline, CDR1 is MDHEN and CDR2 SYDVKM. The CDR3 contains 16 residues. Trimming cost V 5 bases and J 3 bases, with 19 bases left between them. The CDR3 protein is CASSPPRERAKETQYF. The CDR3 DNA is TGTGCCAGCAGTCCCCCCCGGGAGAGGGCCAAAGAGACCCAGTACTTC.

This clonotype was detected a few times. Here the CDR3 reads CASSLGREDPGELFF. In DNA form, the CDR3 reads TGTGCCAGCAGCTTAGGGCGGGAGGATCCCGGGGAGCTGTTTTTT. The chain employs TRBV11-2 and TRBJ2-2, with 8 positions matching TRBD2. Germline CDR1 SGHAT, CDR2 FQNNGV. The CDR3 covers 15 residues. V was pared by 1 base and J by 6 bases, with 4 bases of the junction left unmatched.

At least ten counts were recorded for this clonotype. The chain is built from TRBV6-1 and TRBJ1-1, with unresolved D. The CDR3 is 15 residues long. The ends were cut back, 5 bases at V and 0 bases at J, with 13 bases in the middle. The germline CDR1 and CDR2 sequences are MNHNS and SASEGT. CDR3 amino acids: CASSPRLGMNTEAFF. The CDR3 DNA is TGTGCCAGCAGTCCCCGATTGGGGATGAACACTGAAGCTTTCTTT.

The chain recombines TRBV29-1 with TRBJ1-1, with unresolved D. Trimming pared 4 bases from V and 2 bases from J, leaving 5 bases between. Germline-derived CDR1 and CDR2 are SQVTM and ANQGSEA. The CDR3 loop spans 11 amino acids. CDR3 in amino acids: CSVVVNTEAFF. CDR3 nucleotide sequence: TGCAGCGTTGTAGTTAACACTGAAGCTTTCTTT. The whole variable domain, filled in from reference TRBV29-1 and TRBJ1-1, reads SAVISQKPSRDICQRGTSLTIQCQVDSQVTMMFWYRQQPGQSLTLIATANQGSEATYESGFVIDKFPISRPNLTFSTLTVSNMSPEDSSIYLCSVVVNTEAFFGQGTRLTVV.

This clonotype was detected many times. The chain has TRBV19 and TRBJ2-5, with 8 bases matching TRBD1. The CDR3 runs 15 residues. Germline V gene lookup returns CDR1 LNHDA and CDR2 SQIVND (reference sequence). With V trimmed by 8 bases and J by 2 bases, 10 bases remained unmatched. Written as DNA, the CDR3 is TGTGCCAGTCGCCCACCCGGGACAGGTCAAGAGACCCAGTACTTC. Its protein is CASRPPGTGQETQYF.

In this sample, this clonotype turned up many times. The chain recombines TRBV2 with TRBJ1-2; no firm D call. The CDR3 covers 13 residues. Germline CDR1 and CDR2: SNHLY and FYNNEI. Trimming left V 8 bases short and J 4 bases short, with 14 bases between. CDR3 in DNA: TGTGCCAGCCTCCAGGAGACATCCTATGGCTACACCTTC. Protein sequence: CASLQETSYGYTF.

A note on this clonotype: Because the CDR3's place on the DNA is in doubt, the DNA is left out and the CDR3 is given as listed by TCRdb. The chain joins TRBV27 to TRBJ2-3; TRBD2 is the table's D call, not checked against the DNA. The CDR3 region is 15 residues in length, termini included. Germline CDR1 MNHEY, CDR2 SMNVEV (reference sequence). The CDR3: CASSFVAGGSFSQDF.

The chain uses TRBV12-3 or TRBV12-4 and TRBJ1-3, with D possibly matching TRBD1 (5 bases). V lost 3 bases and J 5 bases, leaving 8 bases between the germline ends. The CDR3 spans 13 residues. Here the CDR3 DNA reads TGTGCCAGCAGTTTGGGACGAAGAAACACCATATATTTT. The encoded protein is CASSLGRRNTIYF.

This chain links TRBV7-9 with TRBJ2-7, with D possibly matching TRBD1 (6 bases). The germline V gene has CDR1 SEHNR and CDR2 FQNEAQ (reference sequence). Trimming took off 5 bases at V and 0 bases at J, with 11 bases between the two ends. The CDR3 runs to 14 residues. CDR3: CASSRQAGSYEQYF. CDR3 DNA: TGTGCCAGCAGCCGACAGGCTGGCTCCTACGAGCAGTACTTC.

CDR3 region: CASSIDLETQYF. CDR3 DNA sequence: TGTGCCAGTAGTATAGATCTTGAGACCCAGTACTTC. The chain combines TRBV19 with TRBJ2-5; D uncertain. Trimming pared 0 bases from V and 5 bases from J, leaving 4 bases between. The CDR3 covers 12 residues. Germline values: CDR1 LNHDA, CDR2 SQIVND (reference sequence). Using reference TRBV19 and TRBJ2-5 for the parts outside the CDR3, the full variable domain is DGGITQSPKYLFRKEGQNVTLSCEQNLNHDAMYWYRQDPGQGLRLIYYSQIVNDFQKGDIAEGYSVSREKKESFPLTVTSAQKNPTAFYLCASSIDLETQYFGPGTRLLVL.

The rearrangement links TRBV20-1 to TRBJ2-3; no clear D gene. This CDR3 comprises 13 residues. With 0 bases removed from V and 1 base from J, the gap between germline ends came to 5 bases. The germline gives CDR1 DFQATT, CDR2 SNEGSKA (reference sequence). The CDR3 reads CSARDGRTDTQYF. The CDR3 DNA sequence: TGCAGTGCTAGAGATGGACGCACAGATACGCAGTATTTT.

This clonotype was detected a few times. It is likely a read error, because the conserved phenylalanine at the end of the CDR3 is missing. The chain uses TRBV28 and TRBJ1-1; 8 nucleotides line up with TRBD1. J was trimmed by 5 bases and V by 6 bases; bases with no gene match: 14. Per germline, CDR1 MDHEN and CDR2 SYDVKM. The CDR3 sequence is 16 residues long. CDR3 nucleotides: TGTGCCAGCAGGCTAACTTTGACAGGGGTGGTGACTGAAGCTTTCCTT. Translating gives CASRLTLTGVVTEAFL.

This clonotype has ten or more counts. This CDR3 is CASSLDVGSNTEAFF. The CDR3 DNA sequence: TGTGCCAGCAGCTTAGACGTGGGGAGCAACACTGAAGCTTTCTTT. V and J are TRBV7-8 and TRBJ1-1; D gene uncertain. CDR3 length equals 15 residues. Trimming pared 1 base from V and 2 bases from J, leaving 11 bases between. Germline V CDR1 and CDR2: SGHVS, FQNEAQ.

The CDR3 here is CASSEESGRTYEQYF. The CDR3 region has the DNA TGTGCCAGCAGCGAGGAAAGCGGGAGAACCTACGAGCAGTACTTC. The V gene is TRBV7-2, the J gene TRBJ2-7, with 8 positions matching TRBD2. The CDR3 loop spans 15 amino acids. Unmatched junction bases numbered 8, after V lost 5 bases and J lost 2 bases. CDR1 SGHTA and CDR2 FQGNSA come from the germline V gene.

This clonotype came up many times. This chain joins TRBV7-3 and TRBJ2-5; 10 bases match TRBD2. The germline gives CDR1 SGHTA, CDR2 FQGTGA. After removal of 5 bases from V and 5 bases from J, the junction contained 8 bases not matched to a gene. This CDR3 is 15 amino acids long. The CDR3 region has the DNA TGTGCCAGCAGCGCAAGCGGGGGGGCCGGGGAGACCCAGTACTTC. Translated: CASSASGGAGETQYF.

In its sample, this clonotype was seen a few times. The V gene is TRBV19, the J gene TRBJ1-2; D gene ambiguous. The CDR3 covers 14 residues. CDR1 is LNHDA and CDR2 is SQIVND in the germline V gene (reference sequence). Deletions cut 5 bases from V and 3 bases from J, with 13 bases between. The CDR3 DNA is TGTGCCAGTAGTTCCAGCGCTACCTACTATGGCTACACCTTC. This translates into CASSSSATYYGYTF.

The chain employs TRBV4-2 and TRBJ2-7; weak D call: TRBD2 (6 bases). V lost 5 bases and J lost 2, with 22 bases in between. The CDR3 runs to 17 residues. Germline V lookup: CDR1 LGHNA, CDR2 YNFKEQ. CDR3 sequence (DNA): TGTGCCAGCAGCGCTAGCATTGGGGCGGGGAGAACCTACGAGCAGTACTTC. Translation gives CASSASIGAGRTYEQYF.

This clonotype was seen only a few times. The chain links TRBV19 to TRBJ2-5, with 10 bases lining up with TRBD1. The V gene's germline CDR1 is LNHDA and CDR2 SQIVND (reference sequence). The CDR3 covers 14 residues. V lost 6 bases to trimming and J lost 4 bases; unmatched junction nucleotides: 5. The CDR3 DNA is TGTGCCAGTAGAGAGACAGGGGGCGCAGAGACCCAGTACTTC. It is translated as CASRETGGAETQYF.

This clonotype appeared many times. V is TRBV12-3 or TRBV12-4 and J is TRBJ1-5; the match to TRBD1 covers 8 bases. The junction had 6 bases not matched to a gene; V was cut back by 5 bases and J by 3 bases. The CDR3 loop spans 15 amino acids. The CDR3 here is CASSRGQVHNQPQHF. The CDR3, as DNA: TGTGCCAGCAGTAGGGGACAGGTTCACAATCAGCCCCAGCATTTT.

The chain links TRBV7-9 to TRBJ1-4, with TRBD1 as a possible D gene (5 bases). The CDR3 is made up of 15 amino acids. CDR1 and CDR2 (germline): SEHNR, FQNEAQ (reference sequence). The V end lost 5 bases, the J end lost 4 bases, and 14 bases lay between the germline ends. CDR3 coding DNA: TGTGCCAGCAGCAATACTCAGGGACTTAATGAAAAACTGTTTTTT. It yields the protein CASSNTQGLNEKLFF.

This clonotype has at least ten counts. The chain joins TRBV20-1 to TRBJ2-7; D call uncertain. Germline CDR1 and CDR2: DFQATT and SNEGSKA (reference sequence). CDR3 length: 11 amino acids. V was clipped by 7 bases and J by 6 bases, with 13 bases between them. The CDR3 sequence: CSVSDVGEQYF. CDR3 in DNA: TGCAGTGTCTCTGACGTGGGCGAGCAGTACTTC.

With regard to this clonotype: The missing conserved phenylalanine or tryptophan at the end of this CDR3 makes a read error likely. The chain employs TRBV7-6 and TRBJ2-7; the match to TRBD2 covers 8 bases. V was clipped by 1 base and J by 4 bases; unmatched bases: 6. The CDR3 extends over 15 amino acids. Germline V CDR1 and CDR2: SGHVS, FNYEAQ. This CDR3 reads CASSLGTSYEYEQYL. In DNA, the CDR3 is TGTGCCAGCAGCTTAGGGACTAGCTATGAATACGAGCAGTACCTC.

This clonotype appeared many times. The gene calls are TRBV12-3 or TRBV12-4 and TRBJ2-4; a weak D match, TRBD2 (6 bases). This CDR3 has 12 amino acids. The V gene lost 5 bases and the J gene lost 8 bases, with 10 bases spanning the gap. The CDR3 sequence: CASSAEGYIQYF. Written as DNA, the CDR3 is TGTGCCAGCAGTGCGGAGGGATACATTCAGTACTTC.

This clonotype has just a few counts. CDR3 nucleotide sequence: TGTGCCAGTAGTATGGTTTACCAAGAGACCCAGTACTTC. It yields the protein CASSMVYQETQYF. This sequence joins TRBV19 and TRBJ2-5; D not certain. Trimming took 3 bases from V and 0 from J, leaving 5 bases between them. CDR1 is LNHDA, CDR2 SQIVND, per germline (reference sequence). This CDR3 region has 13 residues.

This clonotype has ten or more counts. The chain joins TRBV2 to TRBJ2-7; D remains ambiguous. Trimming stripped 2 bases from V and 5 bases from J, with 10 bases between. CDR1 and CDR2 (germline): SNHLY, FYNNEI. This CDR3 spans 13 amino acids. The chain's CDR3 is CASSERFRDEQYF. CDR3 bases: TGTGCCAGCAGTGAAAGGTTTAGAGACGAGCAGTACTTC.